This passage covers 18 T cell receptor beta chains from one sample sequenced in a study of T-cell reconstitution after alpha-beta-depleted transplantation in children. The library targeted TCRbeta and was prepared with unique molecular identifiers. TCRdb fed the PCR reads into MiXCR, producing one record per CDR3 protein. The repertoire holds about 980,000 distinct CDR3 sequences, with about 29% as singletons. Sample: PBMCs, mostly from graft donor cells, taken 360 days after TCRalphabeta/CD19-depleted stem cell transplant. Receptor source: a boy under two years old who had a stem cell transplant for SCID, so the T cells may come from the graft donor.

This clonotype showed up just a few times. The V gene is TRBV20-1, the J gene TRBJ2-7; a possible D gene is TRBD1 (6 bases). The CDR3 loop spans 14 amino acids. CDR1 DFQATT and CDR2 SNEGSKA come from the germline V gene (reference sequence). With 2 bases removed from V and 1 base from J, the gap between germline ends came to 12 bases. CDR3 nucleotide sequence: TGCAGTGCTAGAAAAGGGGGTGAGTCCTACGAGCAGTACTTC. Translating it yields CSARKGGESYEQYF.

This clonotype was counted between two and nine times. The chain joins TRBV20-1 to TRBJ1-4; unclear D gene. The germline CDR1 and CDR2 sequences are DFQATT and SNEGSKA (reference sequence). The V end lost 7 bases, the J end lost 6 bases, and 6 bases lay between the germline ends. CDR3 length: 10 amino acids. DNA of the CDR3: TGCAGTGTGGGATATGAAAAACTGTTTTTT. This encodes CSVGYEKLFF.

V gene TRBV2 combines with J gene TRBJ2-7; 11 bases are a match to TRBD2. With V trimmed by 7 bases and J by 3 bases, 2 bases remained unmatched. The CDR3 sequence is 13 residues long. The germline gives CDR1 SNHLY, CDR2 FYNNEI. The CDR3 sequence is CASISGRGYEQYF. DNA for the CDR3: TGTGCCAGCATTAGCGGGAGGGGCTACGAGCAGTACTTC.

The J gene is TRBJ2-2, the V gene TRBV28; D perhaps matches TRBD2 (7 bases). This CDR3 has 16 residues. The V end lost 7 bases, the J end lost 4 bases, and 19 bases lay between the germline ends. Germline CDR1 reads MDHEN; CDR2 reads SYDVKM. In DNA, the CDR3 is TGTGCCAGCAATCCGGTGGGGGGGCGTAGCACCGGGGAGCTGTTTTTT. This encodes CASNPVGGRSTGELFF.

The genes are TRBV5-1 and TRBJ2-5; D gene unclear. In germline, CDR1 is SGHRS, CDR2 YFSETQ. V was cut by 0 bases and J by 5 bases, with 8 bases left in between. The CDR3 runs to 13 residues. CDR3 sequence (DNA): TGCGCCAGCAGCTTGGGTGAAGCGGAGACCCAGTACTTC. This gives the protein CASSLGEAETQYF.

CDR3 nucleotide sequence: TGCGCCAGCAGCTCTTGGGCAGGGGCGTACGAGCAGTACTTC. As protein: CASSSWAGAYEQYF. The V and J genes are TRBV5-1 and TRBJ2-7, with D possibly matching TRBD1 (6 bases). Trimming left V 3 bases short and J 4 bases short, with 14 bases between. The CDR3 covers 14 residues. Germline V gene sequence: CDR1 SGHRS, CDR2 YFSETQ.

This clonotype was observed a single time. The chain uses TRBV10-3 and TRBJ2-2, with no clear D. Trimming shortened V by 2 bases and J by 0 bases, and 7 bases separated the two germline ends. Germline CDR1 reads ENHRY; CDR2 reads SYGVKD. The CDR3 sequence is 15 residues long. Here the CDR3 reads CAISEAGPNTGELFF. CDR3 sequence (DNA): TGTGCCATCAGTGAGGCCGGACCGAACACCGGGGAGCTGTTTTTT.

DNA for the CDR3: TGTGCCAGCAGCCCAGGGTTTGCGCAAGAGACCCAGTACTTC. Protein: CASSPGFAQETQYF. This chain links TRBV7-7 with TRBJ2-5, with D perhaps TRBD1 (5 bases). This CDR3 has 14 amino acids. V was pared by 5 bases and J by 2 bases, with 12 bases between. Looked up from germline, CDR1 is SSHAT and CDR2 is FNYEAQ (reference sequence).

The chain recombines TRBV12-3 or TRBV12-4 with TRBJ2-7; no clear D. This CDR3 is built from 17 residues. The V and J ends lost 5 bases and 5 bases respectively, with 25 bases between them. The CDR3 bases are TGTGCCAGCAGTCCTAAATCACACGGCCCGGGCTTCCACGAGCAGTACTTC. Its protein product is CASSPKSHGPGFHEQYF.

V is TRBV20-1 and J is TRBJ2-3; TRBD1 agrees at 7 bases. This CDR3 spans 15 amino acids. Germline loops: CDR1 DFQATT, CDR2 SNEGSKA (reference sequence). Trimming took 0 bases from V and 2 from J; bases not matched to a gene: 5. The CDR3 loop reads CSAREDRTFTDTQYF. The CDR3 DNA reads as TGCAGTGCTAGAGAGGACAGGACCTTCACAGATACGCAGTATTTT.

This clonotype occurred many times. The CDR3, as DNA: TGCAGCGTGGAGCTTAACACAGATACGCAGTATTTT. Residues: CSVELNTDTQYF. The chain has TRBV29-1 and TRBJ2-3, with no clear D. V was clipped by 6 bases and J by 2 bases, with 9 bases between them. Germline V lookup: CDR1 SQVTM, CDR2 ANQGSEA. This CDR3 has 12 residues.

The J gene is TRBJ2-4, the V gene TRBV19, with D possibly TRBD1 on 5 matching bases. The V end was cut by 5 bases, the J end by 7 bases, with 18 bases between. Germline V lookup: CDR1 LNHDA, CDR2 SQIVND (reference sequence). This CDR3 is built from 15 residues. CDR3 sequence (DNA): TGTGCCAGTAGTTCCTGGGGCCAGATGGGCAACATTCAGTACTTC. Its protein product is CASSSWGQMGNIQYF.

DNA of the CDR3: TGTGCCAGCACCTCAATTTTCAATGAGCAGTTCTTC. Amino acid sequence: CASTSIFNEQFF. The chain combines TRBV7-9 with TRBJ2-1; unclear D gene. The germline CDR1 and CDR2 sequences are SEHNR and FQNEAQ (reference sequence). With 7 bases removed from V and 6 bases from J, the gap between germline ends came to 10 bases. This CDR3 has 12 residues.

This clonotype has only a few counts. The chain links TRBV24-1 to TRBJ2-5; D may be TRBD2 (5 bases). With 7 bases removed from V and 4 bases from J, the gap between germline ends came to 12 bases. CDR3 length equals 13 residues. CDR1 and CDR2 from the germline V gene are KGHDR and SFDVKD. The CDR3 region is CATSPLEVETQYF. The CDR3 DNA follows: TGTGCCACCAGCCCCCTGGAGGTAGAGACCCAGTACTTC.

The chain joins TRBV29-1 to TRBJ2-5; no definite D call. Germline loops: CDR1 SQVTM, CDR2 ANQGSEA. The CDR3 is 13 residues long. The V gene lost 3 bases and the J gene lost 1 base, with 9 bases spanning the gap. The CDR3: CSVEYPFQETQYF. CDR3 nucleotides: TGCAGCGTTGAGTATCCGTTCCAAGAGACCCAGTACTTC.

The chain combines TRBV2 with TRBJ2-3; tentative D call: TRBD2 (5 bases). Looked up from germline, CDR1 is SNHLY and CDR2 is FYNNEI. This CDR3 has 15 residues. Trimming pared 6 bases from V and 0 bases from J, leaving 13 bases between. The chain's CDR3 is CASRGLGGSTDTQYF. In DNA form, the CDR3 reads TGTGCCAGCAGGGGTTTAGGCGGGAGCACAGATACGCAGTATTTT.

CDR3 protein: CASSLKGDRGSYNEQFF. The CDR3 DNA is TGTGCCAGCAGCTTGAAGGGGGACAGGGGCTCCTACAATGAGCAGTTCTTC. This chain uses TRBV5-5 with TRBJ2-1, with 10 nucleotides matching TRBD1. The germline gives CDR1 SGHKS, CDR2 YYEKEE (reference sequence). J was trimmed by 0 bases and V by 1 base; bases with no gene match: 4. CDR3 size: 17 residues.

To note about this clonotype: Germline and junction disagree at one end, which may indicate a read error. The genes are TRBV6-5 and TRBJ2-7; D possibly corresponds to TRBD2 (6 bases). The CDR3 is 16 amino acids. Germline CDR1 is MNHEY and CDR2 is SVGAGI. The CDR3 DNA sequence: TGTGCCAGCAGTTACTCGTTTGGGGGGACCTCCGACGAGCAGTACTTC. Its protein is CASSYSFGGTSDEQYF.